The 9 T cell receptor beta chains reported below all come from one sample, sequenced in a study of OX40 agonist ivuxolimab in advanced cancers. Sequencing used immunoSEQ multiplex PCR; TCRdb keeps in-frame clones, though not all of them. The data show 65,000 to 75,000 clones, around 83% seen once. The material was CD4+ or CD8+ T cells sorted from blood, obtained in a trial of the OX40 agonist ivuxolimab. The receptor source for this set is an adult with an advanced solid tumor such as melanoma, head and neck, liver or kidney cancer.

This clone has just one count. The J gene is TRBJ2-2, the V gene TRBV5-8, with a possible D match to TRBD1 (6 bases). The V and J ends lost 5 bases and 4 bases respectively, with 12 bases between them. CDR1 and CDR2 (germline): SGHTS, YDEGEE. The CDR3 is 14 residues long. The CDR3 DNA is TGTGCCAGCAGAACGCAGGGGACCACCGGGGAGCTGTTTTTT. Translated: CASRTQGTTGELFF.

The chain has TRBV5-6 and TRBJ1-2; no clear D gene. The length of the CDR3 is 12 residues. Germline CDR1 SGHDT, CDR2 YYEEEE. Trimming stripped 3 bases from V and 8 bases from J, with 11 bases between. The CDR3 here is CASSYLGRGYTF. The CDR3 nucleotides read TGTGCCAGCAGCTACCTGGGTCGAGGCTACACCTTC.

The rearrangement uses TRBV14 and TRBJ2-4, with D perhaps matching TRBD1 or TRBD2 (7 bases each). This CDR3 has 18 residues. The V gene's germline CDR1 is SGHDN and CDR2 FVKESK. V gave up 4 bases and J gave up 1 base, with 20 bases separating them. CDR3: CASSPTGRGSMAKNIQYF. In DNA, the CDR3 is TGTGCCAGCAGCCCGACAGGGAGGGGTAGTATGGCCAAAAACATTCAGTACTTC. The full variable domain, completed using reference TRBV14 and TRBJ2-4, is EAGVTQFPSHSVIEKGQTVTLRCDPISGHDNLYWYRRVMGKEIKFLLHFVKESKQDESGMPNNRFLAERTGGTYSTLKVQPAELEDSGVYFCASSPTGRGSMAKNIQYFGAGTRLSVL.

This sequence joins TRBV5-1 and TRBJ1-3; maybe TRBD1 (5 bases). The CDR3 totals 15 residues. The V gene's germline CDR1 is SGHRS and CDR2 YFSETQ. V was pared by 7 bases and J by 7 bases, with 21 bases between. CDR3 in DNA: TGCGCCAGCCGCCTAAGCGACAGTATCTGGAACACCATATATTTT. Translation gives CASRLSDSIWNTIYF.

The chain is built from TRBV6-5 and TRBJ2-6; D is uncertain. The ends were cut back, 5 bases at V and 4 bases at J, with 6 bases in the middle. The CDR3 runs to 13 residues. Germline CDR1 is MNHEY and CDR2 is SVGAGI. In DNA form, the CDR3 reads TGTGCCAGCAGTCTCACCGGGGCCAACGTCCTGACTTTC. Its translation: CASSLTGANVLTF.

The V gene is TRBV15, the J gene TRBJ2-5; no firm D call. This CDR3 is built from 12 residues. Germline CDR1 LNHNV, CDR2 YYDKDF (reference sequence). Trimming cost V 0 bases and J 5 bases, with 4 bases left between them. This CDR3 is CATSRDRETQYF. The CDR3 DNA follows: TGTGCCACCAGCAGAGATCGGGAGACCCAGTACTTC.

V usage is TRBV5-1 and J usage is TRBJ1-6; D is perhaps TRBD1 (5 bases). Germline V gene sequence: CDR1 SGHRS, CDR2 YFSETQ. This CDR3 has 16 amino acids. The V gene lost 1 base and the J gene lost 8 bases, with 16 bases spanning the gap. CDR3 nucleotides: TGCGCCAGCAGCTTGTATTCACAGGCAGGTGATTCACCCCTCCACTTT. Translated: CASSLYSQAGDSPLHF.

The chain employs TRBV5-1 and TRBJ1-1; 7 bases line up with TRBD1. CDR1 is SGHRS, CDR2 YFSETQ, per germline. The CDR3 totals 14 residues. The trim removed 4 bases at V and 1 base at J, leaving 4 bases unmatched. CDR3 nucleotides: TGCGCCAGCAGCATACAGGGGCCGAACACTGAAGCTTTCTTT. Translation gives CASSIQGPNTEAFF.

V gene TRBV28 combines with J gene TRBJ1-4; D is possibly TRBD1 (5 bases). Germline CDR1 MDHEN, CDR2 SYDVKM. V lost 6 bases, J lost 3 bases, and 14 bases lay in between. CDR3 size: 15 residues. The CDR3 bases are TGTGCCAGCAGACCCGTCGGGGCTTCTAATGAAAAACTGTTTTTT. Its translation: CASRPVGASNEKLFF.